Following are 28 T cell receptor beta chains from one sample sequenced in a study of cytomegalovirus exposure and HLA in healthy donors. Primers for the PCR totalled 60 Vbeta and 13 Jbeta. Generated by immunoSEQ multiplex PCR, the TCRdb table keeps only in-frame clones and is missing some. Counted here are 100,000 to 150,000 clones, around 78% occurring once; the ten biggest clones make up around 2%. The sample consisted of PBMCs. All receptors derive from a woman between 50 and 59 years old in good health and CMV-seronegative.

This chain uses TRBV28 with TRBJ2-6; D might be TRBD1 (5 bases). Trimming removed 6 bases at V and 1 base at J, with 7 bases between. Germline V gives CDR1 MDHEN, CDR2 SYDVKM. CDR3 size: 14 residues. The chain's CDR3 is CASSPGSGANVLTF. The CDR3 DNA is TGTGCCAGCAGCCCAGGGTCTGGGGCCAACGTCCTGACTTTC. Using reference TRBV28 and TRBJ2-6 for the parts outside the CDR3, the full variable domain is DVKVTQSSRYLVKRTGEKVFLECVQDMDHENMFWYRQDPGLGLRLIYFSYDVKMKEKGDIPEGYSVSREKKERFSLILESASTNQTSMYLCASSPGSGANVLTFGAGSRLTVL.

V usage is TRBV27 and J usage is TRBJ1-5; 10 bases map to TRBD1. J lost 6 bases, V lost 3 bases, and 14 bases had no gene match. Germline values: CDR1 MNHEY, CDR2 SMNVEV (reference sequence). This CDR3 has 18 amino acids. This CDR3 is CASSFAQGGDRGGQPQHF. The DNA for the CDR3 is TGTGCCAGCAGTTTCGCCCAGGGAGGGGACAGGGGTGGTCAGCCCCAGCATTTT.

For the CDR3, the DNA is TGTGCCACCAGCAGTGAGGCGGGATCACACACCGGGGAGCTGTTTTTT. Translated: CATSSEAGSHTGELFF. V usage is TRBV15 and J usage is TRBJ2-2; possibly TRBD2 for D (6 bases). The CDR3 is 16 residues long. CDR1 LNHNV and CDR2 YYDKDF come from the germline V gene (reference sequence). V was pared by 3 bases and J by 3 bases, with 14 bases between. Full variable domain (outside the CDR3, taken from reference TRBV15 and TRBJ2-2): DAMVIQNPRYQVTQFGKPVTLSCSQTLNHNVMYWYQQKSSQAPKLLFHYYDKDFNNEADTPDNFQSRRPNTSFCFLDIRSPGLGDTAMYLCATSSEAGSHTGELFFGEGSRLTVL.

The chain recombines TRBV29-1 with TRBJ1-5, with a tentative D call TRBD1 (5 bases). CDR1 is SQVTM and CDR2 is ANQGSEA in the germline V gene. V gave up 6 bases and J gave up 0 bases, with 12 bases separating them. The CDR3 is 14 residues long. CDR3 region: CSVATDYSNQPQHF. Here the CDR3 DNA reads TGCAGCGTCGCGACAGATTATAGCAATCAGCCCCAGCATTTT.

The rearrangement links TRBV11-2 to TRBJ1-1, with TRBD1 identical over 8 bases. This CDR3 contains 14 residues. CDR1 SGHAT and CDR2 FQNNGV come from the germline V gene. The trim removed 5 bases at V and 0 bases at J, leaving 2 bases unmatched. CDR3 DNA: TGTGCCAGCAGCAAGACAGGGGTGAACACTGAAGCTTTCTTT. Translation gives CASSKTGVNTEAFF.

This chain uses TRBV6-6 with TRBJ1-2; 9 bases agree with TRBD1. Germline loops: CDR1 MNHNY, CDR2 SVGAGI (reference sequence). The trim removed 6 bases at V and 2 bases at J, leaving 10 bases unmatched. The CDR3 sequence is 16 residues long. The CDR3 DNA sequence: TGTGCCAGCAGATTCCCGACAGGGGGAATGAACTATGGCTACACCTTC. Translated: CASRFPTGGMNYGYTF.

This chain uses TRBV29-1 with TRBJ1-1, with TRBD1 matching 12 bases. CDR3 length equals 18 residues. Trimming at V came to 5 bases and at J to 1 base, leaving 14 bases not matched to a gene. Germline CDR1 is SQVTM and CDR2 is ANQGSEA. In DNA, the CDR3 is TGCAGCGTTCTCCTATCCTACCGGGACAGGGGGCGGAACACTGAAGCTTTCTTT. Translation: CSVLLSYRDRGRNTEAFF.

J is TRBJ2-7 and V is TRBV19, with 12 nucleotides matching TRBD1. This CDR3 region has 20 residues. In germline, CDR1 is LNHDA, CDR2 SQIVND (reference sequence). The J segment lost 6 bases and the V segment lost 7 bases, leaving 25 bases of the junction unmatched. DNA of the CDR3: TGTGCCAGTATTTTCTATGAGAGGACCCGGGACAGGGGGCAATGGAGCGAGCAGTACGTC. This gives the protein CASIFYERTRDRGQWSEQYV.

This chain connects TRBV6-1 to TRBJ1-5, with D tentatively TRBD1 (5 bases). The CDR3 covers 14 residues. Trimming removed 5 bases at V and 1 base at J, with 9 bases between. Germline V gene sequence: CDR1 MNHNS, CDR2 SASEGT. The DNA of the CDR3 is TGTGCCAGCAGTCAGGGTTCGAGCAATCAGCCCCAGCATTTT. This codes for CASSQGSSNQPQHF.

The genes are TRBV30 and TRBJ2-1; 7 bases line up with TRBD2. With V trimmed by 0 bases and J by 4 bases, 0 bases remained unmatched. There are 13 residues in the CDR3. The germline CDR1 and CDR2 sequences are GTSNPN and SVGIG (reference sequence). The CDR3 here is CAWSVLAYNEQFF. As DNA, the CDR3 is TGTGCCTGGAGTGTACTAGCGTACAATGAGCAGTTCTTC.

This clone showed up just once. The chain is built from TRBV6-5 and TRBJ2-5; TRBD2 might be the D (5 bases). Germline values: CDR1 MNHEY, CDR2 SVGAGI. Trimming cost V 2 bases and J 5 bases, with 15 bases left between them. The CDR3 totals 15 residues. The CDR3 DNA follows: TGTGCCAGCAGTTACGGGAAGAGCGGTCGGGAGACCCAGTACTTC. It specifies CASSYGKSGRETQYF.

CDR3 in amino acids: CASTFLRASGNTIYF. CDR3 coding DNA: TGTGCCAGCACCTTCCTCAGGGCGTCTGGAAACACCATATATTTT. The chain employs TRBV13 and TRBJ1-3, with D perhaps TRBD1 (5 bases). CDR1 is PRHDT, CDR2 FYEKMQ, per germline (reference sequence). Trimming removed 7 bases from V and 1 base from J, with 14 bases in between. This CDR3 is 15 amino acids long.

This clone was detected only once. The chain links TRBV6-6 to TRBJ2-3, with 8 bases aligning to TRBD2. Germline loops: CDR1 MNHNY, CDR2 SVGAGI (reference sequence). Trimming took 0 bases from V and 5 from J; bases not matched to a gene: 7. This CDR3 contains 16 residues. The CDR3 bases are TGTGCCAGCAGTTACTCGACGGGAGGGCTCGGAGATACGCAGTATTTT. It yields the protein CASSYSTGGLGDTQYF.

V gene TRBV4-2 combines with J gene TRBJ2-3; a weak D match, TRBD1 (6 bases). CDR3 length: 15 residues. The V and J ends lost 1 base and 4 bases respectively, with 12 bases between them. The germline V gene has CDR1 LGHNA and CDR2 YNFKEQ. The CDR3 protein is CASSQGQADSDTQYF. CDR3 DNA sequence: TGTGCCAGCAGCCAAGGACAGGCAGACTCAGATACGCAGTATTTT.

V and J are TRBV9 and TRBJ2-1; a possible D gene is TRBD1 (5 bases). Germline values: CDR1 SGDLS, CDR2 YYNGEE. V dropped 3 bases and J dropped 8 bases, with 9 bases sitting between them. This CDR3 is built from 12 residues. CDR3 sequence (DNA): TGTGCCAGCAGCGCCCTAGGGGATGAGCAGTTCTTC. It codes for CASSALGDEQFF.

The sample holds a few counts of this clone. The chain couples TRBV5-1 to TRBJ1-2, with TRBD1 identical over 7 bases. The CDR3 consists of 14 residues. Looked up from germline, CDR1 is SGHRS and CDR2 is YFSETQ. The V and J ends lost 4 bases and 6 bases, in that order; junction bases with no gene match: 9. The CDR3 is CASSPVGTVNGYTF. The CDR3 DNA reads TGCGCCAGCAGCCCGGTGGGGACAGTGAATGGCTACACCTTC.

CDR3 nucleotides: TGTGCTAGTGGTTTGGTCGGACTAGCGGGGACCAATGAGCAGTTCTTC. This translates into CASGLVGLAGTNEQFF. V gene TRBV12-5 combines with J gene TRBJ2-1; TRBD2 matches 12 bases. The CDR3 length is 16 residues. Trimming at V came to 0 bases and at J to 6 bases, leaving 3 bases not matched to a gene. CDR1 is LGHNT and CDR2 is FRNRAP in the germline V gene.

This chain joins TRBV6-1 and TRBJ2-7; 10 positions match TRBD1. V dropped 0 bases and J dropped 2; count of bases not matched to a gene: 4. The CDR3 runs 16 residues. Looked up from germline, CDR1 is MNHNS and CDR2 is SASEGT. The CDR3 DNA is TGTGCCAGCAGTGAAGCCGGGACAGGGGCCCCCTACGAGCAGTACTTC. Translation gives CASSEAGTGAPYEQYF.

J is TRBJ2-1 and V is TRBV4-2; the match to TRBD2 covers 8 bases. V trimming: 2 bases; J trimming: 10 bases; junction bases outside the gene matches: 10. CDR1 is LGHNA and CDR2 is YNFKEQ in the germline V gene. The CDR3 totals 15 residues. The CDR3 sequence: CASSQYGLASAEQFF. As DNA, the CDR3 is TGTGCCAGCAGCCAATATGGACTAGCATCGGCAGAGCAGTTCTTC.

The gene calls are TRBV28 and TRBJ1-1; D is ambiguous. V was cut by 3 bases and J by 5 bases, with 7 bases left in between. Germline CDR1 is MDHEN and CDR2 is SYDVKM. The length of the CDR3 is 12 residues. The CDR3, as DNA: TGTGCCAGCAGTTTGGCGGGGACTGAAGCTTTCTTT. Protein: CASSLAGTEAFF. The full variable domain, in which reference TRBV28 and TRBJ1-1 provide the parts outside the CDR3, is DVKVTQSSRYLVKRTGEKVFLECVQDMDHENMFWYRQDPGLGLRLIYFSYDVKMKEKGDIPEGYSVSREKKERFSLILESASTNQTSMYLCASSLAGTEAFFGQGTRLTVV.

The genes are TRBV19 and TRBJ1-1; no reliable D call. The CDR3 has 15 amino acids. The V gene lost 1 base and the J gene lost 7 bases, with 16 bases spanning the gap. Germline V gene data show CDR1 as LNHDA and CDR2 as SQIVND (reference sequence). The CDR3 loop is CASSIGFGSSNEAFF. In nucleotides, the CDR3 is TGTGCCAGTAGTATAGGATTTGGGAGTAGTAATGAAGCTTTCTTT.

The table lists this clone with a few counts. This chain links TRBV6-6 with TRBJ1-1; TRBD1 agrees at 7 bases. CDR3 length: 11 amino acids. V shed 8 bases, J shed 3 bases, and the junction held 0 bases outside the gene matches. CDR1 is MNHNY, CDR2 SVGAGI, per germline (reference sequence). Here the CDR3 reads CASDRDTEAFF. The CDR3 DNA is TGTGCCAGCGACAGGGACACTGAAGCTTTCTTT.

Of note for this clone: At one end the junction does not follow the germline gene, possibly because of a read error. V usage is TRBV5-1 and J usage is TRBJ1-5; 7 bases agree with TRBD1. Germline-derived CDR1 and CDR2 are SGHRS and YFSETQ. The length of the CDR3 is 18 residues. CDR3 bases: TGCGCCAGCAGCTTGGTTCCCGGGACAGAGTATAGCAATCAGCCCCAGAATTTT. Amino acid sequence: CASSLVPGTEYSNQPQNF.

The chain combines TRBV7-8 with TRBJ2-1, with 8 bases fitting TRBD2. The V gene end was trimmed by 2 bases and the J gene end by 4 bases; junction bases not matched to a gene: 7. Germline CDR1 is SGHVS and CDR2 is FQNEAQ. The CDR3 is 16 residues long. The DNA for the CDR3 is TGTGCCAGCAGCTTATTGAGTAGCGGGATTTACAATGAGCAGTTCTTC. It codes for CASSLLSSGIYNEQFF.

The V gene is TRBV27, the J gene TRBJ1-2; TRBD1 might be the D (5 bases). Germline CDR1 MNHEY, CDR2 SMNVEV (reference sequence). This CDR3 is built from 13 residues. Between the trimmed V and J ends, which lost 6 bases and 8 bases, there was a span of 16 bases. The CDR3 protein is CASSSGVGRGYTF. For the CDR3, the DNA is TGTGCCAGCAGCTCGGGGGTCGGTAGAGGCTACACCTTC.

The CDR3: CAVVGLAGGILYEQYF. The CDR3 DNA follows: TGTGCCGTCGTGGGGCTAGCGGGAGGGATCTTATACGAGCAGTACTTC. The chain combines TRBV28 with TRBJ2-7; TRBD2 matches at 12 bases. V trimming: 11 bases; J trimming: 4 bases; junction bases outside the gene matches: 15. The CDR3 runs 16 residues. The germline CDR1 and CDR2 sequences are MDHEN and SYDVKM.

J is TRBJ1-4 and V is TRBV30; 7 bases fit TRBD1. With 4 bases clipped from V and 8 bases from J, the junction kept 10 bases outside the gene matches. Germline V gives CDR1 GTSNPN, CDR2 SVGIG (reference sequence). This CDR3 is 14 amino acids long. The CDR3 reads CAWTITGAGEKLFF. CDR3 DNA: TGTGCCTGGACCATCACAGGGGCGGGCGAAAAACTGTTTTTT.

The table lists this clone with a few counts. J is TRBJ2-1 and V is TRBV28; TRBD1 agrees at 12 bases. The V gene end was trimmed by 4 bases and the J gene end by 4 bases; junction bases not matched to a gene: 8. This CDR3 comprises 17 residues. Germline assignment: CDR1 MDHEN and CDR2 SYDVKM. In nucleotides, the CDR3 is TGTGCCAGCAGTTCCGGGACAGGGGGCGCGTCGTACAATGAGCAGTTCTTC. The encoded protein is CASSSGTGGASYNEQFF.